This TCR beta chain comes out of a study of glioma-infiltrating T cells. Study-wide results and limits: Gliomas, especially low-grade, showed above-expected tissue-blood divergence; non-neoplastic patients showed below. Only very few CDR3 sequences appeared in both tissue and blood.

The iRepertoire nested amplicon-rescue multiplex PCR amplified TCR alpha and beta CDR3s from RNA. For one-step reverse transcription and amplification, about 90-400 ng of tissue mRNA or PBMC total RNA was used. TCRdb re-called the multiplex PCR reads through MiXCR, storing one row per CDR3 protein. The data show 93,000 or so distinct CDR3 sequences, under 30% seen once. Germline CDR1 and CDR2: LNHDA and SQIVND (reference sequence). The V end lost 3 bases, the J end lost 9 bases, and 15 bases lay between the germline ends. The CDR3 totals 14 residues. About this clonotype itself: Its specificity is unknown. This may be a read error: a much more frequent sequence differs by one nucleotide. The conserved phenylalanine or tryptophan is not found at the CDR3 terminus, so this likely reflects a read error.

The chain uses TRBV19 and TRBJ2-1, with a possible D match to TRBD2 (5 bases). Sequencing input: glioma tissue, nonneoplastic brain tissue, or PBMCs (not recorded which). The TCR was taken from a human donor with low-grade glioma or glioblastoma, undergoing nonglioma brain surgery, or in good health (not recorded which). CDR3 coding DNA: TGTGCCAGTAGTATGAACACAGTGAGGGTTGAGCAGTTCCTC. Translating it yields CASSMNTVRVEQFL.